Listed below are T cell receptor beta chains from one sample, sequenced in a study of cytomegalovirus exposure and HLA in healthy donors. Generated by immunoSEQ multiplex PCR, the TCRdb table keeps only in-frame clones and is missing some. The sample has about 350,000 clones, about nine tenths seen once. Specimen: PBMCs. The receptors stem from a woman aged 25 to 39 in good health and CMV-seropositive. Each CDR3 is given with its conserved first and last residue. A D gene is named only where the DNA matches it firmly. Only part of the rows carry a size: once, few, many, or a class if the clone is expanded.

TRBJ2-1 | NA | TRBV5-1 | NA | TGCGCCAGCAGCTTGGCTAGTCTAGACAACAATGAGCAGTTCTTC | CASSLASLDNNEQFF
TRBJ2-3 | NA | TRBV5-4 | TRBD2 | TGTGCCAGCAGCTTGGCACTAGCGGGAGTAGGTCGCACAGATACGCAGTATTTT | CASSLALAGVGRTDTQYF
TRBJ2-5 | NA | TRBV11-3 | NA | TGTGCCAGCAGCTTAGGTCCAGCGGAAGAGACCCAGTACTTC | CASSLGPAEETQYF
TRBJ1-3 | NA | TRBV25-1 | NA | TGTGCCAGCAGTGAAAGTAGGGGGGCCTGGAATGGAAACACCATATATTTT | CASSESRGAWNGNTIYF
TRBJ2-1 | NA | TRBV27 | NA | TGTGCCAGCAAACCTACAGGCTACAATGAGCAGTTCTTC | CASKPTGYNEQFF
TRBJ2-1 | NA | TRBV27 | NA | TGTGCCAGCAGTTTTCTGGGGGAAGACAATGAGCAGTTCTTC | CASSFLGEDNEQFF
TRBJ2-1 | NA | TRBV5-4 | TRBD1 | TGTGCCACCCAGGGGGATGGGAATGAGCAGTTCTTC | CATQGDGNEQFF
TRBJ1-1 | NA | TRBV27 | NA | TGTGCCAGCAGTTCTGGTTGGGGGGCGCGAACTGAAGCTTTCTTT | CASSSGWGARTEAFF
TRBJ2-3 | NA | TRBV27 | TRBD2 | TGTGCCAGCAGTTTCGTTGCGGGGGGCCTCACAGATACGCAGTATTTT | CASSFVAGGLTDTQYF
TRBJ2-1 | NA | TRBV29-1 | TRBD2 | TGCAGCGTTGAAGATTGGACTAGCACCTACAATGAGCAGTTCTTC | CSVEDWTSTYNEQFF
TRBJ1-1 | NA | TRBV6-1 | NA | TGTGCCAGCAGTGAATCAAGATCGGGGGCCGAAGCTTTCTTT | CASSESRSGAEAFF
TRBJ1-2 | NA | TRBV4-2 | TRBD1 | TGTGCCAGCAGCCAATCCCCGGGACAGGCAGGGGTCTCCTATGGCTACACCTTC | CASSQSPGQAGVSYGYTF
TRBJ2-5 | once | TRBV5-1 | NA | TGCGCCAGCAGCTTGGAGGCCTCACAGGACCAGTACTTC | CASSLEASQDQYF
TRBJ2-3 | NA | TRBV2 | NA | TGTGCCAGCATAGAGGGGACGCAGTATTTT | CASIEGTQYF
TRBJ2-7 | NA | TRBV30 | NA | TGTGCCTGGACTCGGACAGCCTACGAGCAGTACTTC | CAWTRTAYEQYF
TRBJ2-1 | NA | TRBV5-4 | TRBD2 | TGTGCCAGCAGCTTGGTGCGTAGCGGGGGGTTCAATGAGCAGTTCTTC | CASSLVRSGGFNEQFF